The rows below give T cell receptor beta chains drawn from one sample of a study of blood T cell repertoires in COVID-19. TCRdb keeps only in-frame clones here, not all; method: immunoSEQ multiplex PCR. This table holds approximately 500,000 clones, 85% to 90% found once. The sequencing input was peripheral blood. The source of these receptors is a woman aged 45-65 years with COVID-19, enrolled during active disease. The CDR3 runs from the conserved cysteine through the conserved F or W. Fields, in order: J gene, clone size, D gene, V gene, CDR3 protein, CDR3 DNA. A D gene is named only where the DNA matches it firmly. Clone sizes are given selectively: once, few, many, or a class where the clone is expanded.

>TRBJ1-2|.|TRBD1|TRBV24-1
CATTGGTDYGYTF
TGTGCCACCACAGGGGGCACAGACTATGGCTACACCTTC
>TRBJ2-2|.|.|TRBV21-1
CASSKTRGELFF
TGTGCCAGCAGCAAAACGAGGGGGGAGCTGTTTTTT
>TRBJ2-5|.|TRBD1|TRBV5-4
CASSRDRGEETQYF
TGTGCCAGCAGTAGGGACAGGGGGGAAGAGACCCAGTACTTC
>TRBJ2-1|.|TRBD2|TRBV19
CASSMGVFGGGNNEQFF
TGTGCCAGTAGTATGGGTGTCTTCGGCGGGGGGAACAATGAGCAGTTCTTC
>TRBJ1-6|.|TRBD1|TRBV7-2
CASSLGQGGNSPLHF
TGTGCCAGCAGCCTCGGACAGGGCGGAAATTCACCCCTCCACTTT
>TRBJ2-7|.|.|TRBV30
CAWSVPTDRYEQYF
TGTGCCTGGAGTGTACCTACAGATCGGTACGAGCAGTACTTC
>TRBJ2-5|.|.|TRBV6-5
CASNPTEQETQYF
TGTGCCAGCAACCCGACAGAACAAGAGACCCAGTACTTC
>TRBJ2-5|.|.|TRBV4-1
CASRPEGGGGETQYF
TGCGCCAGCAGGCCAGAGGGGGGGGGTGGGGAGACCCAGTACTTC
>TRBJ2-1|.|TRBD2|TRBV18
CASSGLAGANEQFF
TGTGCCAGCTCGGGGCTAGCGGGGGCCAATGAGCAGTTCTTC
>TRBJ1-5|.|TRBD1|TRBV30
CAWSDRGNQPQHF
TGTGCCTGGAGTGACAGGGGGAATCAGCCCCAGCATTTT
>TRBJ1-1|many|TRBD1|TRBV6-5
CASSSRHGGQVFSAFF
TGTGCCAGCAGTTCCCGTCATGGCGGACAGGTGTTCTCAGCTTTCTTT
>TRBJ2-1|.|TRBD2|TRBV7-8
CASSLLADNEQFF
TGTGCCAGCAGCTTACTAGCGGACAATGAGCAGTTCTTC
>TRBJ2-1|.|TRBD1|TRBV3-1/TRBV3-2
CASSLSGTGALNEQFF
TGTGCCAGCAGCCTCTCCGGGACAGGGGCCCTCAATGAGCAGTTCTTC
>TRBJ2-5|.|.|TRBV9
CASSPRQDRKTQYF
TGTGCCAGCAGCCCCCGACAGGACCGAAAGACCCAGTACTTC
>TRBJ1-5|.|.|TRBV19
CASSLDSFNQPQHF
TGTGCCAGTAGTCTAGACAGTTTTAATCAGCCCCAGCATTTT
>TRBJ2-2|.|TRBD2|TRBV6-5
CASSSGTGGTGELFF
TGTGCCAGCAGCTCCGGGACGGGGGGGACCGGGGAGCTGTTTTTT
>TRBJ1-3|.|.|TRBV12-3/TRBV12-4
CASRDSSGNTIYF
TGTGCCAGCAGGGACAGCTCTGGAAACACCATATATTTT
>TRBJ1-1|.|TRBD1|TRBV7-2
CASSTRDSFEAFF
TGTGCCAGCAGCACCCGGGACAGCTTTGAAGCTTTCTTT
>TRBJ1-6|.|.|TRBV30
CAWRWGGRSPLHF
TGTGCCTGGAGATGGGGGGGCAGGTCACCCCTCCACTTT
>TRBJ2-7|.|.|TRBV7-9
CASSLAGHPEQYF
TGTGCCAGCAGCTTAGCGGGACACCCCGAGCAGTACTTC